This T cell receptor beta chain comes out of a study of T cells in Graves' hyperthyroidism and ophthalmopathy. Over 18 months, lack of ophthalmopathy progression marked Graves' hyperthyroidism as stable. In this sample, this clonotype turned up many times. Its specificity is not known. Study outcomes and limitations: Peripheral blood also featured most of the thyroid clonotypes expanded above 0.001. Using 13 V-J features, a model discriminated ophthalmopathy from stable hyperthyroidism.

The CDR3 has 13 amino acids. Germline V gives CDR1 DFQATT, CDR2 SNEGSKA (reference sequence). The V end lost 5 bases, the J end lost 3 bases, and 13 bases lay between the germline ends. Amplification of TCR beta CDR3 regions used RNA as the template. With the HTBI primer set, the TCR CDR3 went through a first round of RT-PCR. Each CDR3 protein is one row after TCRdb ran MiXCR on the multiplex PCR reads. The sample has some 92,000 distinct CDR3 sequences, around 42% seen once. This chain uses TRBV20-1 with TRBJ1-2; D remains unclear. The specimen was peripheral blood or thyroid tissue (not recorded which). The clonotype comes from a woman between 25 and 40 years old with Graves' hyperthyroidism. CDR3 in DNA: TGCAGTGCTCCTCCCCCGGAGCACTATGGCTACACCTTC. Amino acids: CSAPPPEHYGYTF.